This TCR beta chain was captured by sequencing in a study of T cells after yellow fever vaccination. A word on this clonotype: The antigen remains unidentified.

Each CDR3 protein gets one entry after TCRdb re-called the 5' RACE reads with MiXCR. Among a few hundred thousand distinct CDR3 sequences, approximately 7% were seen once, and the ten largest hold 15% to 20%. Study findings and constraints: Weaker overall was a secondary response that nonetheless peaked faster, on day 5 versus 15.

The receptor was isolated from a man in his late teens or twenties who received the YFV17D yellow fever vaccine. Material: PBMCs, obtained 45 days after the first yellow fever vaccination.

DNA for the CDR3: TGCGCCAGCAGCTTGGATTACGGAACCTACGAGCAGTACTTC. This translates into CASSLDYGTYEQYF. J is TRBJ2-7 and V is TRBV5-1; D gene unclear. There are 14 residues in the CDR3. The V gene's germline CDR1 is SGHRS and CDR2 YFSETQ. V lost 0 bases and J lost 2, with 9 bases in between.